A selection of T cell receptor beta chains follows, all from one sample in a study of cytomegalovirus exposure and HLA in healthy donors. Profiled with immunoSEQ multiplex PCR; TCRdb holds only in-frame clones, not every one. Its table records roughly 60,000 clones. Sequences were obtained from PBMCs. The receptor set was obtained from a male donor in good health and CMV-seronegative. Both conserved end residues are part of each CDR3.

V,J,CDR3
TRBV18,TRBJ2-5,CASSLSGAQETQYF
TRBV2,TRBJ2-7,CASRPTGYEQYF
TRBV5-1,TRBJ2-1,CASSLEGRPDDNEQFF
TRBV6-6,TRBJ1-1,CASSYGGHLPEDFF
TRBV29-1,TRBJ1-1,CSVFVTGVIEAFF
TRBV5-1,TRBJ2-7,CASSLDRGGFYEQYF
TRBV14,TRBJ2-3,CASSQRTSGSRFGDTQYF
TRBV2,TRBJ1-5,CASSGLRSQPQHF
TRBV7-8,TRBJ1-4,CASSVGQGSEKLFF
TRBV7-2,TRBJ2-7,CASSLVQGSYEQYF
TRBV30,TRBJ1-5,CAWSAGLGSNQPQHF
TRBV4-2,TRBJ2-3,CASSLRLGTDTQYF
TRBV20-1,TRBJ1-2,CSAGNYGYTF
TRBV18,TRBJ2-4,CASAPGGNGAKNIQYF
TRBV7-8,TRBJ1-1,CASSLERVRESQAFF
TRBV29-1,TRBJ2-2,CSVELPLQKNTGELFF
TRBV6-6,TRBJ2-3,CASSYRQGTDTQYF
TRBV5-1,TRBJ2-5,CASSQGQGAETQYF
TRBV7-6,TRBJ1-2,CASGSQGGYTF
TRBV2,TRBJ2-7,CASSEGTGPYEQYF
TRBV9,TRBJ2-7,CASSVGQGTYEQYF
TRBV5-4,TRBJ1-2,CASSTQGADYGYTF
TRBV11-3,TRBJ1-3,CASSRDRVDTIYF
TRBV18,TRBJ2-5,CASSQAANPETQYF
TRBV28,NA,CASSTRQQRSAYEQYF
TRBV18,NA,CASSMGPYEQYF
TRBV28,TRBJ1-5,CASSKGGLVLGQHF
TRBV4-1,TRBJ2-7,CASSQVTSGGSYEQYF
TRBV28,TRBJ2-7,CASSLPQRASYEQYF
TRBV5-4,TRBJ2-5,CASSWGQEETQYF
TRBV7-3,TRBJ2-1,CASSSYRDNEQFF
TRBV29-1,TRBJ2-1,CSVRQNPSYNEQFF
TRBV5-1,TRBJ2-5,CASSLDGSMQENQYF
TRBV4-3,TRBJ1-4,CASSQDRRRDRREKLFF
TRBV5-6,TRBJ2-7,CASSLGSSYEQYF
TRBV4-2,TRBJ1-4,CASSQQNTEKLFF
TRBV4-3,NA,CASSHAYEQYF
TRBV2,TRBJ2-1,CASSQYNEQFF
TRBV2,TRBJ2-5,CASSRRTGQETQYF
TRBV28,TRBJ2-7,CASSLPAGAYEQYF
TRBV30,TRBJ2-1,CAGSTSSGWNNEQFF
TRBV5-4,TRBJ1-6,CASSQGTVSSPLHF
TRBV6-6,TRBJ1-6,CASRQVYNSPLHF
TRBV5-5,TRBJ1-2,CASSGPQGGGYTF
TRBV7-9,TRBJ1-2,CASSLEGALGGYTF
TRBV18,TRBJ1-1,CASAPSGQGKDTEDFF
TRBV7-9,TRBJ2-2,CASSLAGLAGITGELFF
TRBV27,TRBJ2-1,CASQAAQSGSYNEQFF
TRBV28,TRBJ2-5,CASRRKTRPNQETQYF
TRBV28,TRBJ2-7,CASSPGQGGPEQYF
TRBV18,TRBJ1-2,CASSRSGSGTVNYGYTF
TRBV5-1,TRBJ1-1,CASSLDRTVTEAFF
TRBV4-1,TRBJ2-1,CASSQELAESDNEQFF